Listed below are T cell receptor beta chains from one sample, sequenced in a study of beta chain features in type 1 diabetes. Sequencing used immunoSEQ multiplex PCR; TCRdb keeps in-frame clones, though not all of them. In the table there are approximately 140,000 clones, roughly 48% of which are singletons. The sequencing input was Tregs from blood. Receptors were obtained from a man aged 18 to 30 in good health. Each CDR3 is given with its conserved first and last residue. Each record gives: V gene, J gene, D gene, clone size, CDR3 protein, CDR3 DNA. A D gene is named only where the DNA matches it firmly. Clone size, where shown, is once, few, many, or a class for clones that have expanded.

TRBV5-4	TRBJ2-3	NA	NA	CASSLGLVSTDTQYF	TGTGCCAGCAGCTTGGGACTAGTGAGCACAGATACGCAGTATTTT
TRBV6-1	TRBJ1-5	NA	NA	CASRHTSTDNQPQHF	TGTGCCAGCAGACACACTAGCACCGACAATCAGCCCCAGCATTTT
TRBV6-1	TRBJ1-2	NA	NA	CASSEAGAVGGYGYTF	TGTGCCAGCAGTGAAGCAGGCGCAGTAGGCGGGTATGGCTACACCTTC
TRBV4-3	TRBJ1-2	NA	few	CASSQGFAGGGYGYTF	TGCGCCAGCAGCCAAGGTTTTGCGGGTGGAGGCTATGGCTACACCTTC
TRBV5-1	TRBJ2-7	TRBD1	NA	CASSWTGGGYEQYF	TGCGCCAGCAGCTGGACAGGGGGAGGCTACGAGCAGTACTTC
TRBV28	TRBJ2-5	NA	NA	CASSPNSRGLETQYF	TGTGCCAGCAGTCCCAATAGCCGGGGTTTAGAGACCCAGTACTTC
TRBV30	TRBJ2-7	TRBD1	few	CALRYRGSYEQYF	TGTGCCCTGCGTTACAGGGGGTCCTACGAGCAGTACTTC
TRBV19	TRBJ1-5	NA	NA	CASSIGPGNQPQHF	TGTGCCAGTAGTATCGGACCGGGGAATCAGCCCCAGCATTTT
TRBV6-1	TRBJ2-7	TRBD1	NA	CASVGTGTYEQYF	TGTGCCAGCGTAGGGACAGGAACCTACGAGCAGTACTTC
TRBV28	TRBJ2-1	TRBD2	NA	CASSLRGREGNNEQFF	TGTGCCAGCAGTTTGCGAGGGCGGGAGGGCAACAATGAGCAGTTCTTC
TRBV29-1	TRBJ2-4	NA	few	CSVEVGQGRYF	TGCAGCGTTGAAGTGGGGCAGGGTCGGTACTTC
TRBV7-3	TRBJ2-7	TRBD1	NA	CASSLTGGWEQYF	TGTGCCAGCAGCTTGACAGGGGGCTGGGAGCAGTACTTC
TRBV30	TRBJ1-2	TRBD1	few	CAWGAQGGNYGYTF	TGTGCCTGGGGGGCACAGGGGGGGAACTATGGCTACACCTTC
TRBV25-1	TRBJ1-1	NA	few	CASSATGIDTEAFF	TGTGCCAGCAGTGCCACAGGGATAGACACTGAAGCTTTCTTT
TRBV30	TRBJ2-7	TRBD2	NA	CAWSVRWEGLYEQYF	TGTGCCTGGAGTGTGAGGTGGGAGGGACTTTACGAGCAGTACTTC
TRBV4-3	TRBJ2-7	TRBD1	NA	CASSQFILVTGGDEQYF	TGCGCCAGCAGCCAGTTTATTTTAGTAACAGGGGGAGACGAGCAGTACTTC
TRBV28	TRBJ1-2	NA	once	CASSPGGPGASNYGYTF	TGTGCCAGCAGTCCAGGTGGGCCAGGGGCTTCTAACTATGGCTACACCTTC
TRBV7-6	TRBJ2-2	NA	NA	CASSLVDAGIGELFF	TGTGCCAGCAGCTTAGTCGACGCAGGGATCGGGGAGCTGTTTTTT
TRBV19	TRBJ1-2	NA	NA	CATTTGANYGYTF	TGTGCCACTACGACAGGAGCTAACTATGGCTACACCTTC
TRBV7-2	TRBJ1-2	NA	few	CASSYTLGGNYGYTF	TGTGCCAGCAGCTACACGTTGGGGGGGAACTATGGCTACACCTTC
TRBV21-1	TRBJ2-7	NA	once	CASRTRAERRFPYEQYF	TGTGCCAGCAGAACCCGAGCCGAGCGGCGGTTCCCCTACGAGCAGTACTTC
TRBV11-2	TRBJ2-7	NA	NA	CASSLVAQGQMDF	TGTGCCAGCAGCTTAGTGGCACAGGGACAAATGGACTTC